This is a list of T cell receptor beta chains from one sample in a study of blood T cells in healthy people across ages. Using its own MiXCR run on the 5' RACE reads, TCRdb lists one record per CDR3 protein. Here the sample spans 800,000 to 900,000 distinct CDR3 sequences, around 62% being singletons. Sequencing was performed on blood. The source of these receptors is a man aged 25 to 45 in good health. Each CDR3 is given with its conserved first and last residue. A D gene is named only where the DNA matches it firmly. Clone sizes are given selectively: once, few, many, or a class where the clone is expanded.

-	TRBV7-2	-	TRBJ1-4	CASSLNSRGATNEKLFF	TGTGCCAGCAGCTTAAATTCCCGGGGGGCAACTAATGAAAAACTGTTTTTT
-	TRBV18	TRBD1	TRBJ1-1	CASSPTGTGSDFF	TGTGCCAGCTCACCCACCGGGACAGGAAGTGATTTCTTT
few	TRBV27	-	TRBJ2-7	CASSPRPTSYEQYF	TGTGCCAGCAGTCCACGGCCCACCTCCTACGAGCAGTACTTC
-	TRBV7-9	TRBD2	TRBJ2-7	CASSSLYGGASYEQYF	TGTGCCAGCAGCTCCCTTTACGGGGGGGCCTCCTACGAGCAGTACTTC
-	TRBV7-2	-	TRBJ1-2	CASSLARETNYGYTF	TGTGCCAGCAGCTTAGCCCGGGAGACTAACTATGGCTACACCTTC
-	TRBV7-2	-	TRBJ2-2	CASRLLGDTGELFF	TGTGCCAGCAGACTTCTGGGGGACACCGGGGAGCTGTTTTTT
-	TRBV6-2/TRBV6-3	-	TRBJ2-1	CASSRAVSYNEQFF	TGTGCCAGCAGTAGAGCGGTCTCCTACAATGAGCAGTTCTTC
-	TRBV4-2	-	TRBJ1-2	CASSLSSAQGFYGYTF	TGTGCCAGCAGCCTCAGTTCGGCCCAAGGATTCTATGGCTACACCTTC
-	TRBV20-1	TRBD2	TRBJ2-3	CSARNSGGTDTQYF	TGCAGTGCTAGAAATAGCGGGGGCACAGATACGCAGTATTTT
few	TRBV12-3/TRBV12-4	-	TRBJ2-3	CASSSSNDDTQYF	TGTGCCAGCAGTTCCTCCAACGATGATACGCAGTATTTT
few	TRBV9	-	TRBJ2-1	CASSVGPSGVLIYDEQFF	TGTGCCAGCAGCGTAGGGCCTTCGGGGGTACTAATATATGATGAGCAGTTCTTC
-	TRBV7-2	TRBD2	TRBJ2-5	CASSHGLAAAERYF	TGTGCCAGCAGCCACGGACTAGCGGCGGCCGAGCGGTACTTC
-	TRBV6-1	TRBD1	TRBJ1-6	CASSLTGGFGSPLHF	TGTGCCAGCAGCCTGACAGGGGGGTTCGGTTCACCCCTCCACTTT
-	TRBV5-4	-	TRBJ2-3	CASTSGLATVSTDTQYF	TGTGCCAGCACCTCGGGGCTAGCGACCGTTAGCACAGATACGCAGTATTTT
-	TRBV2	TRBD1	TRBJ1-1	CASRGTGVTEAFF	TGTGCCAGCAGGGGGACAGGGGTAACTGAAGCTTTCTTT
-	TRBV7-9	-	TRBJ2-4	CASSLGRGPENIQYF	TGTGCCAGCAGCTTAGGACGGGGGCCGGAAAACATTCAGTACTTC
-	TRBV10-3	-	TRBJ2-7	CAISDHYGPYEQYF	TGTGCCATCAGTGATCACTACGGCCCCTACGAGCAGTACTTC
few	TRBV4-3	TRBD1	TRBJ2-1	CASSQGQGEQFF	TGCGCCAGCAGCCAAGGACAGGGAGAGCAGTTCTTC
-	TRBV2	-	TRBJ2-5	CASTQGGQIQETQYF	TGTGCCAGCACCCAAGGCGGGCAAATCCAAGAGACCCAGTACTTC
few	TRBV7-9	-	TRBJ2-3	CAGSLADTQYF	TGTGCCGGCAGCTTAGCGGATACGCAGTATTTT
-	TRBV7-3	-	TRBJ2-1	CASSLAQGRNNEQFF	TGTGCCAGCAGCCTGGCGCAGGGACGAAACAACGAGCAGTTCTTC
-	TRBV5-1	-	TRBJ2-5	CASSLGVTPSEETQYF	TGCGCCAGCAGCTTGGGGGTAACACCATCGGAAGAGACCCAGTACTTC
-	TRBV9	TRBD2	TRBJ2-3	CASSRTIAGDFTDTQYF	TGTGCCAGCAGCAGGACAATAGCGGGGGACTTCACAGATACGCAGTATTTT
-	TRBV7-9	TRBD2	TRBJ2-5	CASSPGTSGGNVETQYF	TGTGCCAGCAGCCCCGGGACTAGCGGGGGGAACGTCGAGACCCAGTACTTC
few	TRBV20-1	TRBD1	TRBJ2-1	CSAIPGTGSGNEQFF	TGCAGTGCTATCCCCGGGACAGGGTCCGGCAATGAGCAGTTCTTC
few	TRBV13	-	TRBJ2-1	CASSGGSYNEQFF	TGTGCCAGCAGCGGGGGCTCCTACAATGAGCAGTTCTTC
-	TRBV20-1	TRBD1	TRBJ2-1	CSASWRGQGNEQFF	TGCAGTGCCAGCTGGCGAGGACAGGGCAATGAGCAGTTCTTC
many	TRBV11-2	TRBD2	TRBJ2-1	CASSPLKIAGSYNEQFF	TGTGCCAGCAGCCCGTTGAAGATAGCGGGTAGTTACAATGAGCAGTTCTTC
few	TRBV7-9	TRBD1	TRBJ2-7	CASGQGSYEQYF	TGTGCCAGTGGACAGGGCTCCTACGAGCAGTACTTC
-	TRBV27	TRBD1	TRBJ2-7	CASSTMRDRSISYEQYF	TGTGCCAGCAGTACCATGAGGGACAGGAGCATCTCCTACGAGCAGTACTTC
-	TRBV20-1	-	TRBJ2-7	CSALSSEAYEQYF	TGCAGTGCTCTCTCTAGCGAGGCCTACGAGCAGTACTTC
-	TRBV2	TRBD2	TRBJ2-1	CASRRRTSGGSDNEQFF	TGTGCCAGCAGGAGAAGGACTAGCGGGGGGTCGGACAATGAGCAGTTCTTC
few	TRBV10-3	TRBD1	TRBJ2-7	CAISDIDRVGSYEQYF	TGTGCCATCAGTGATATTGACAGGGTCGGCTCGTACGAGCAGTACTTC
-	TRBV10-3	TRBD1	TRBJ2-5	CAISQQGGQETQYF	TGTGCCATCAGCCAACAGGGGGGACAAGAGACCCAGTACTTC
-	TRBV6-4	TRBD2	TRBJ2-3	CASSEGLHTDTQYF	TGTGCCAGCAGCGAGGGACTACATACAGATACGCAGTATTTT
few	TRBV6-6	TRBD2	TRBJ2-1	CASSYPSGGAGNEQFF	TGTGCCAGCAGTTACCCAAGCGGGGGGGCGGGGAATGAGCAGTTCTTC
-	TRBV20-1	TRBD1	TRBJ1-2	CSAWGQEYYGYTF	TGCAGTGCATGGGGACAGGAATACTATGGCTACACCTTC
-	TRBV7-9	-	TRBJ1-6	CASSLLTGVASPLHF	TGTGCCAGCAGCTTACTGACAGGAGTCGCTTCACCCCTCCACTTT
-	TRBV12-3/TRBV12-4	TRBD1	TRBJ2-7	CASSPQGQRNYEQYF	TGTGCCAGCAGCCCCCAGGGACAGCGGAACTACGAGCAGTACTTC
-	TRBV7-9	-	TRBJ2-5	CASNHDRETQYF	TGTGCCAGCAACCACGACCGAGAGACCCAGTACTTC
many	TRBV7-9	TRBD1	TRBJ2-3	CASSLVGQGLDTQYF	TGTGCCAGCAGCTTAGTGGGACAGGGGTTGGATACGCAGTATTTT
-	TRBV15	TRBD2	TRBJ2-1	CATSRQRRAGENEQFF	TGTGCCACCAGCAGACAGAGGAGGGCGGGAGAAAATGAGCAGTTCTTC
-	TRBV28	-	TRBJ2-3	CASSGEALVTDTQYF	TGTGCCAGCAGTGGAGAAGCGTTGGTTACAGATACGCAGTATTTT
-	TRBV29-1	-	TRBJ1-5	CRALFEVRRTSGSNQPQHF	TGCAGAGCGCTCTTTGAGGTCAGGCGTACAAGTGGAAGCAATCAGCCCCAGCATTTT
-	TRBV6-2/TRBV6-3	-	TRBJ2-7	CASRSGGGEREQYF	TGTGCCAGCAGATCAGGGGGAGGAGAACGCGAGCAGTACTTC
many	TRBV20-1	-	TRBJ1-2	CSTWTNRNYGYTF	TGCAGTACTTGGACCAACCGAAACTATGGCTACACCTTC
-	TRBV6-5	TRBD1	TRBJ2-1	CASSSPGTAYNEQFF	TGTGCCAGCAGTTCTCCCGGGACAGCTTACAATGAGCAGTTCTTC
-	TRBV28	-	TRBJ1-4	CASNWGKGEKLFF	TGTGCCAGCAATTGGGGTAAAGGTGAAAAACTGTTTTTT
-	TRBV7-9	-	TRBJ2-3	CASSPVGPDTQYF	TGTGCCAGCAGCCCCGTGGGCCCAGATACGCAGTATTTT
-	TRBV2	TRBD2	TRBJ2-3	CASSDSIAGGTDTQYF	TGTGCCAGCAGTGATTCAATAGCGGGGGGAACAGATACGCAGTATTTT
few	TRBV7-9	-	TRBJ2-7	CASSLEITGGYEQYF	TGTGCCAGCAGCTTAGAGATAACCGGTGGGTACGAGCAGTACTTC
-	TRBV6-5	TRBD1	TRBJ2-7	CASSLGTGPFYEQYF	TGTGCCAGCAGTCTCGGGACAGGGCCCTTCTACGAGCAGTACTTC
-	TRBV7-3	TRBD1	TRBJ1-4	CASSATGGVNEKLFF	TGTGCCAGCAGCGCGACAGGGGGTGTTAATGAAAAACTGTTTTTT